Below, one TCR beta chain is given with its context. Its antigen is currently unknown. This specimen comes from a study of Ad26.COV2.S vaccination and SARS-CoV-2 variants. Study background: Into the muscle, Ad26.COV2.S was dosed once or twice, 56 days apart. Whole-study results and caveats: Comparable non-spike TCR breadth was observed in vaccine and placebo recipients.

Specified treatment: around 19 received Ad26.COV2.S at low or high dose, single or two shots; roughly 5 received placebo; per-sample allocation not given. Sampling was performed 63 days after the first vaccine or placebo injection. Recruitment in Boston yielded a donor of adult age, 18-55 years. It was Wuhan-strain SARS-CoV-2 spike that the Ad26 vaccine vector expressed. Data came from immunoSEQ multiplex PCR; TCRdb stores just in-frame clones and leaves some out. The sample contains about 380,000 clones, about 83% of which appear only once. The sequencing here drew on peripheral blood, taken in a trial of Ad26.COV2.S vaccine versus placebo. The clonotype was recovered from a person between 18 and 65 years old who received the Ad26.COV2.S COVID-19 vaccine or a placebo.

DNA for the CDR3: TGCGCCAGCACCCCGGACGGGTACACCGGGGAGCTGTTTTTT. Its protein product is CASTPDGYTGELFF. The chain is built from TRBV5-1 and TRBJ2-2; D unresolved. Germline CDR1 SGHRS, CDR2 YFSETQ. The CDR3 has 14 amino acids. With 6 bases removed from V and 3 bases from J, the gap between germline ends came to 12 bases.